What follows are 5 T cell receptor beta chains derived from one specimen sequenced in a study of cytomegalovirus exposure and HLA in healthy donors. The method was immunoSEQ multiplex PCR; TCRdb's version includes in-frame clones alone and lacks a portion of them. The sample contains 45,000 or so clones, 80% to 95% of which appear only once. Material: PBMCs. The receptors here all came from a woman younger than 30 in good health and CMV-seronegative.

J is TRBJ1-1 and V is TRBV18, with D possibly matching TRBD1 (5 bases). Trimming took off 3 bases at V and 4 bases at J, with 9 bases between the two ends. This CDR3 is built from 13 residues. Germline CDR1 reads KGHSH; CDR2 reads LQKENI. The CDR3 loop reads CASSPPGFTEAFF. CDR3 coding DNA: TGTGCCAGCTCACCCCCAGGGTTCACTGAAGCTTTCTTT.

This clone was recorded once. In DNA form, the CDR3 reads TGTGCCAGCAGTTCCTCAAGGGGAGATACGCAGTATTTT. The encoded protein is CASSSSRGDTQYF. V gene TRBV28 combines with J gene TRBJ2-3; D perhaps matches TRBD1 (5 bases). The germline V gene encodes CDR1 MDHEN and CDR2 SYDVKM. Between the trimmed V and J ends, which lost 4 bases and 5 bases, there was a span of 10 bases. The length of the CDR3 is 13 residues. Full variable domain (missing parts from reference TRBV28 and TRBJ2-3): DVKVTQSSRYLVKRTGEKVFLECVQDMDHENMFWYRQDPGLGLRLIYFSYDVKMKEKGDIPEGYSVSREKKERFSLILESASTNQTSMYLCASSSSRGDTQYFGPGTRLTVL.

J is TRBJ1-2 and V is TRBV29-1; TRBD1 matches 7 bases. The CDR3 is made up of 13 amino acids. The junction had 4 bases not matched to a gene; V was cut back by 4 bases and J by 2 bases. Per germline, CDR1 SQVTM and CDR2 ANQGSEA. The CDR3 nucleotides are TGCAGCGTTGCCCAGGGGGGAAACTATGGCTACACCTTC. This translates into CSVAQGGNYGYTF.

The chain is built from TRBV21-1 and TRBJ1-1; no DNA check was done on the table's D call, TRBD1. TRBV21-1 is a documented pseudogene. The length of the CDR3 is 15 residues. CDR3 amino acids: CASSGYRQGHTEAFF. In nucleotides, the CDR3 is TGTGCCAGCAGCGGGTACAGACAGGGGCACACTGAAGCTTTCTTT.

The chain has TRBV28 and TRBJ2-7; D is uncertain. Germline-derived CDR1 and CDR2 are MDHEN and SYDVKM. Trimming stripped 2 bases from V and 0 bases from J, with 11 bases between. This CDR3 contains 15 residues. The CDR3 reads CASSLISTGSYEQYF. The CDR3 nucleotides read TGTGCCAGCAGTTTAATCTCGACTGGCTCCTACGAGCAGTACTTC.